This T cell receptor (beta chain) is from a study of T and B cells in COVID-19 patients. This clonotype was recorded a few times. The CDR3 runs 17 residues. Unmatched junction bases numbered 14, after V lost 5 bases and J lost 6 bases. In germline, CDR1 is SGHRS, CDR2 YFSETQ. Blood genomic DNA input for TRB amplification was roughly 220-500 ng. Multiplex PCR with BIOMED2 TRB-A/B primer pools amplified TRB rearrangements. One entry per CDR3 protein, called by TCRdb with MiXCR from the multiplex PCR reads. The data show approximately 11,000 distinct CDR3 sequences, with about 31% seen just once and over 25% held by the top ten.

This TCR came from a human donor who had recovered from COVID-19. The chain is built from TRBV5-1 and TRBJ2-2; 9 bases line up with TRBD2. The material sequenced was blood. The CDR3 spells CASRVTSGVRGAGELFF. CDR3 sequence (DNA): TGCGCCAGCAGAGTGACTAGCGGCGTGAGGGGTGCCGGGGAGCTGTTTTTT.